These 27 T cell receptor beta chains were all obtained from the same sample, sequenced in a study of early T cells in non-severe SARS-CoV-2 infection. MiXCR was run by TCRdb on the 5' RACE reads, yielding one entry per CDR3 protein. The profile shows tens of thousands of distinct CDR3 sequences, roughly an eighth of them singletons. The sample was whole blood, taken at baseline. The receptors were gathered from an adult who was a healthcare worker with PCR-confirmed SARS-CoV-2 infection or an uninfected control (not recorded which).

The chain uses TRBV4-3 and TRBJ2-7; 12 nucleotides agree with TRBD2. The J segment lost 1 base and the V segment lost 0 bases, leaving 4 bases of the junction unmatched. The CDR3 is made up of 17 amino acids. Germline lookup yields CDR1 LGHNA and CDR2 YSLEER. CDR3 nucleotide sequence: TGCGCCAGCAGCCAAGATTACGGACTAGCGGGGTCCTACGAGCAGTACTTC. Its protein is CASSQDYGLAGSYEQYF.

Written as DNA, the CDR3 is TGTGCCACAAACAGGGGGCGCAATGAAGCTTTCTTT. It translates to CATNRGRNEAFF. The chain joins TRBV28 to TRBJ1-1; TRBD1 agrees at 9 bases. The V segment lost 10 bases and the J segment 7 bases; nucleotides outside the gene matches: 7. The CDR3 is 12 amino acids. Germline loops: CDR1 MDHEN, CDR2 SYDVKM.

This clonotype was found many times. The chain employs TRBV18 and TRBJ1-5; D ambiguous. This CDR3 is 15 amino acids long. The germline V and J ends were trimmed by 2 bases and 4 bases, with 12 bases remaining between them. Per the germline V gene, CDR1 is KGHSH and CDR2 is LQKENI. The chain's CDR3 is CASSPSVQANQPQHF. The CDR3 DNA reads TGTGCCAGCTCACCATCAGTCCAGGCAAATCAGCCCCAGCATTTT.

This clonotype was counted only a few times. The chain has TRBV11-2 and TRBJ1-3, with TRBD1 as a possible D gene (5 bases). Trimming left V 6 bases short and J 4 bases short, with 16 bases between. Germline CDR1 SGHAT, CDR2 FQNNGV. The CDR3 has 15 amino acids. Here the CDR3 DNA reads TGTGCCAGCAGTAACCTCAGGGTCTCCGGAAACACCATATATTTT. It encodes CASSNLRVSGNTIYF.

This clonotype came up a few times. The V gene is TRBV6-6, the J gene TRBJ2-7; TRBD1 matches at 7 bases. Germline V lookup: CDR1 MNHNY, CDR2 SVGAGI (reference sequence). This CDR3 contains 13 residues. With V trimmed by 1 base and J by 5 bases, 2 bases remained unmatched. CDR3 in DNA: TGTGCCAGCAGTTACTTACAGGGGAACGAGCAGTACTTC. It is translated as CASSYLQGNEQYF.

This clonotype occurred a few times. The V call is TRBV7-9, the J call TRBJ2-2; D is ambiguous. This CDR3 has 16 amino acids. V gave up 1 base and J gave up 1 base, with 10 bases separating them. Germline CDR1 SEHNR, CDR2 FQNEAQ (reference sequence). The CDR3 sequence: CASSLGGQENTGELFF. The CDR3 nucleotides are TGTGCCAGCAGCTTAGGGGGTCAGGAGAACACCGGGGAGCTGTTTTTT.

Ten or more counts support this clonotype. The CDR3: CSVPGQGSYNEQFF. CDR3 sequence (DNA): TGCAGCGTTCCGGGACAGGGTTCCTACAATGAGCAGTTCTTC. The chain is built from TRBV29-1 and TRBJ2-1; 9 bases agree with TRBD1. Germline values: CDR1 SQVTM, CDR2 ANQGSEA. V lost 5 bases, J lost 1 base, and 3 bases stayed unmatched. The CDR3 loop spans 14 amino acids.

This chain connects TRBV4-1 to TRBJ1-5; 8 positions agree with TRBD1. The length of the CDR3 is 15 residues. Losses at the gene ends were 3 bases for V and 9 bases for J; bases not matched to a gene: 10. Germline assignment: CDR1 MGHRA and CDR2 YSYEKL. The CDR3 DNA is TGCGCCAGCAGCCACATAGGACAGGGAGTAAGGCCCCAGCATTTT. It encodes CASSHIGQGVRPQHF.

This clonotype turned up a few times. The chain is built from TRBV5-1 and TRBJ2-7; TRBD2 is a possible D gene (6 bases). This CDR3 spans 15 amino acids. Trimming took 0 bases from V and 4 from J, leaving 14 bases between them. CDR1 is SGHRS and CDR2 is YFSETQ in the germline V gene. The CDR3, as DNA: TGCGCCAGCAGCTTGGCTGGCGGGGCGGGGTACGAGCAGTACTTC. Its protein product is CASSLAGGAGYEQYF.

Remarks on this clonotype: The germline gene is not matched at one end of the junction; a read error may be the cause. The V gene is TRBV4-2, the J gene TRBJ1-3; 8 bases are a match to TRBD1. The CDR3 has 19 residues. Germline CDR1 LGHNA, CDR2 YNFKEQ. In DNA form, the CDR3 reads TGTGTCAGCAGCCAAGATTTGGACAGGGTACCGAGGGGTCGAAACACCATATATTTT. This sequence encodes CVSSQDLDRVPRGRNTIYF.

The J gene is TRBJ2-1, the V gene TRBV11-2; D is undetermined. The V gene's germline CDR1 is SGHAT and CDR2 FQNNGV. The V and J ends lost 4 bases and 4 bases respectively, with 8 bases between them. This CDR3 contains 13 residues. CDR3 sequence: CASSSDRYNEQFF. The CDR3 DNA reads TGTGCCAGCAGCTCGGACCGATACAATGAGCAGTTCTTC.

The chain recombines TRBV19 with TRBJ1-5; a possible D gene is TRBD1 (6 bases). In germline, CDR1 is LNHDA, CDR2 SQIVND (reference sequence). The CDR3 has 17 amino acids. V was shortened by 8 bases and J by 3 bases, with 23 bases between the two germline ends. Here the CDR3 DNA reads TGTGCCAGTCATCTTACTTCCAGGGGCAACCTCAATCAGCCCCAGCATTTT. The encoded protein is CASHLTSRGNLNQPQHF. Full variable domain (rest looked up from reference TRBV19 and TRBJ1-5): DGGITQSPKYLFRKEGQNVTLSCEQNLNHDAMYWYRQDPGQGLRLIYYSQIVNDFQKGDIAEGYSVSREKKESFPLTVTSAQKNPTAFYLCASHLTSRGNLNQPQHFGDGTRLSIL.

The gene calls are TRBV25-1 and TRBJ2-5; TRBD1 matches 11 bases. V dropped 3 bases and J dropped 8; count of bases not matched to a gene: 8. The V gene's germline CDR1 is MGHDK and CDR2 SYGVNS. This CDR3 region has 15 residues. The CDR3: CASSEPDRGRVTQYF. Written as DNA, the CDR3 is TGTGCCAGCAGTGAGCCGGACAGGGGGCGAGTAACCCAGTACTTC.

The chain uses TRBV2 and TRBJ1-6; D gene uncertain. The V end was cut by 4 bases, the J end by 7 bases, with 11 bases between. The germline CDR1 and CDR2 sequences are SNHLY and FYNNEI. The CDR3 is 14 residues long. CDR3 protein: CASSGPGRNSPLHF. The CDR3 bases are TGTGCCAGCAGTGGACCGGGAAGAAATTCACCCCTCCACTTT.

The chain has TRBV12-3 or TRBV12-4 and TRBJ1-1; tentative D call: TRBD1 (5 bases). Trimming stripped 5 bases from V and 1 base from J, with 11 bases between. There are 14 residues in the CDR3. CDR3 loop: CASSKGHQNTEAFF. CDR3 DNA sequence: TGTGCCAGCAGTAAAGGACACCAGAACACTGAAGCTTTCTTT.

CDR3: CASSLIGKRGPRWSQFF. CDR3 DNA: TGTGCCAGCAGCTTGATTGGGAAGCGGGGACCCCGGTGGTCTCAGTTCTTC. J is TRBJ2-1 and V is TRBV11-2; 7 nucleotides align to TRBD2. V gave up 3 bases and J gave up 13 bases; unmatched junction bases: 21. Germline CDR1 is SGHAT and CDR2 is FQNNGV. This CDR3 has 17 residues. Together with reference TRBV11-2 and TRBJ2-1, the CDR3 gives the full variable domain: EAGVAQSPRYKIIEKRQSVAFWCNPISGHATLYWYQQILGQGPKLLIQFQNNGVVDDSQLPKDRFSAERLKGVDSTLKIQPAKLEDSAVYLCASSLIGKRGPRWSQFFGPGTRLTVL.

This clonotype was recorded a few times. The rearrangement uses TRBV29-1 and TRBJ1-4; 7 bases are shared with TRBD1. V dropped 6 bases and J dropped 4; count of bases not matched to a gene: 8. CDR1 and CDR2 from the germline V gene are SQVTM and ANQGSEA. The CDR3 is 14 amino acids. The CDR3 DNA follows: TGCAGCGTCGGCGGGACAGCGAGTAATGAAAAACTGTTTTTT. It codes for CSVGGTASNEKLFF.

This clonotype was counted at least ten times. The rearrangement joins TRBV7-3 to TRBJ2-1, with 12 positions matching TRBD2. Trimming at V came to 4 bases and at J to 2 bases, leaving 0 bases not matched to a gene. Germline V gene lookup returns CDR1 SGHTA and CDR2 FQGTGA. The length of the CDR3 is 15 residues. CDR3 sequence: CASSSSGGAYNEQFF. The CDR3 DNA reads TGTGCCAGCAGCTCTAGCGGGGGGGCCTACAATGAGCAGTTCTTC.

This chain's CDR3 is CASSVAETGGLYGYTF. The CDR3 DNA reads TGTGCCAGCAGCGTAGCCGAGACAGGGGGCCTCTATGGCTACACCTTC. The gene calls are TRBV9 and TRBJ1-2; 10 nucleotides agree with TRBD1. CDR3 length: 16 amino acids. Germline V gene data show CDR1 as SGDLS and CDR2 as YYNGEE. V was pared by 0 bases and J by 4 bases, with 6 bases of the junction left unmatched.

This clonotype was found a few times. In DNA, the CDR3 is TGTGCCAGCAGCAAGGGACTAGCGGACTACAATGAGCAGTTCTTC. It specifies CASSKGLADYNEQFF. The V call is TRBV5-6, the J call TRBJ2-1, with 11 bases identical to TRBD2. This CDR3 contains 15 residues. The trim removed 4 bases at V and 3 bases at J, leaving 3 bases unmatched. The V gene's germline CDR1 is SGHDT and CDR2 YYEEEE.

This clonotype was observed at least ten times. V usage is TRBV20-1 and J usage is TRBJ1-1, with D maybe TRBD1 (6 bases). The CDR3 extends over 17 amino acids. The V gene lost 0 bases and the J gene lost 7 bases, with 24 bases spanning the gap. Germline assignment: CDR1 DFQATT and CDR2 SNEGSKA (reference sequence). CDR3 sequence (DNA): TGCAGTGCTAGAGATGGAATCTCTTTGGGGGCGCTGGGTGAAGCTTTCTTT. Its protein is CSARDGISLGALGEAFF.

The chain combines TRBV2 with TRBJ2-3; maybe TRBD2 (7 bases). V was cut by 7 bases and J by 4 bases, with 18 bases left in between. Germline V lookup: CDR1 SNHLY, CDR2 FYNNEI. The CDR3 loop spans 15 amino acids. Written as DNA, the CDR3 is TGTGCCAGCAATGATGGCGGGGGCGGTCCAGATACGCAGTATTTT. It encodes CASNDGGGGPDTQYF.

The chain carries TRBV12-3 or TRBV12-4 and TRBJ1-3, with 8 nucleotides matching TRBD1. The CDR3 spans 16 residues. Germline trimming cut 6 bases from V and 0 bases from J; bases unmatched to any gene: 7. The CDR3 here is CASSSSGGNSGNTIYF. The CDR3, as DNA: TGTGCCAGCAGCTCCTCAGGGGGCAACTCTGGAAACACCATATATTTT.

This chain joins TRBV20-1 and TRBJ2-3; TRBD2 matches 11 bases. The CDR3 is made up of 16 amino acids. J lost 6 bases, V lost 4 bases, and 12 bases had no gene match. The V gene's germline CDR1 is DFQATT and CDR2 SNEGSKA (reference sequence). The CDR3 nucleotides are TGCAGTGCTACCACACGACTAGCGGGGCCCCCCGATACGCAGTATTTT. Protein sequence: CSATTRLAGPPDTQYF.

The sample holds a few counts of this clonotype. The V gene is TRBV28, the J gene TRBJ2-7; D uncertain. V lost 8 bases and J lost 2, with 16 bases in between. CDR3 size: 14 residues. The germline V gene encodes CDR1 MDHEN and CDR2 SYDVKM. The CDR3 loop is CASSEYAFAYEQYF. The CDR3 region has the DNA TGTGCCAGCTCGGAGTATGCGTTCGCCTACGAGCAGTACTTC.

The table lists this clonotype with a few counts. This chain links TRBV4-2 with TRBJ2-7; D ambiguous. This CDR3 has 14 amino acids. The germline V gene has CDR1 LGHNA and CDR2 YNFKEQ. The V and J ends lost 0 bases and 1 base respectively, with 7 bases between them. The DNA of the CDR3 is TGTGCCAGCAGCCAAGATCCTAGATCCTACGAGCAGTACTTC. Encoded protein: CASSQDPRSYEQYF.

At least ten counts were recorded for this clonotype. The chain is built from TRBV10-3 and TRBJ2-3; D possibly corresponds to TRBD1 (6 bases). CDR1 is ENHRY and CDR2 is SYGVKD in the germline V gene. The CDR3 has 15 residues. With 5 bases removed from V and 2 bases from J, the gap between germline ends came to 14 bases. CDR3 nucleotide sequence: TGTGCCATCAGTCCCGGGACACTCTCCACAGATACGCAGTATTTT. This encodes CAISPGTLSTDTQYF.